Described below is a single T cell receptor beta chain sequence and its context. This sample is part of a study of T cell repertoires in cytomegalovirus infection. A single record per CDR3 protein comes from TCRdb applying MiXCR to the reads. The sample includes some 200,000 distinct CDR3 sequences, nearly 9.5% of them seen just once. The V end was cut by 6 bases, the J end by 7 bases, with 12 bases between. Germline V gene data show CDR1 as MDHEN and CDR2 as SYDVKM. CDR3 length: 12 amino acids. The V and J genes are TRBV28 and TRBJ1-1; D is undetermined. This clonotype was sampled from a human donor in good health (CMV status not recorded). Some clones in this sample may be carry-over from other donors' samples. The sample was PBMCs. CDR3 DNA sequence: TGTGCCAGCAGCCTCCGAACAGTTGAAGCTTTCTTT. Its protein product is CASSLRTVEAFF.